The 6 T cell receptor beta chains presented below share a single source sample, sequenced in a study of blood T cell repertoires in COVID-19. Assay used: immunoSEQ multiplex PCR; TCRdb lists only in-frame clones, some missing. The data contain 150,000 to 250,000 clones, 80% to 85% of them seen just once; the ten biggest clones take up over 6.5%. Sample: PBMCs or T cells enriched from blood (not recorded which). The receptors originated from a man between 40 and 49 years old who had recovered from COVID-19.

The CDR3, as DNA: TGTGCCAGCAGTTTATCGGCGGCTAATTCACCCCTCCACTTT. Translation: CASSLSAANSPLHF. This sequence joins TRBV28 and TRBJ1-6; no clear D gene. This CDR3 has 14 residues. With 1 base removed from V and 6 bases from J, the gap between germline ends came to 7 bases. Germline V gene data show CDR1 as MDHEN and CDR2 as SYDVKM.

The rearrangement uses TRBV2 and TRBJ2-3, with TRBD2 as a possible D gene (6 bases). The V end was cut by 3 bases, the J end by 0 bases, with 10 bases between. Germline CDR1 SNHLY, CDR2 FYNNEI. The CDR3 loop spans 15 amino acids. CDR3 sequence reads: CASSEGSGSTDTQYF. In nucleotides, the CDR3 is TGTGCCAGCAGTGAGGGTAGCGGTAGCACAGATACGCAGTATTTT.

This clone has a handful of counts. The chain uses TRBV7-2 and TRBJ2-7, with 11 bases fitting TRBD2. The CDR3 is 16 residues long. Germline V gene data show CDR1 as SGHTA and CDR2 as FQGNSA. Trimming at V came to 1 base and at J to 7 bases, leaving 9 bases not matched to a gene. The CDR3 DNA reads as TGTGCCAGCAGCTTAGAGACTAGCGGGGCCCCTCGTGAGCAGTACTTC. Translating it yields CASSLETSGAPREQYF. The whole variable domain, remainder taken from reference TRBV7-2 and TRBJ2-7, is GAGVSQSPSNKVTEKGKDVELRCDPISGHTALYWYRQSLGQGLEFLIYFQGNSAPDKSGLPSDRFSAERTGGSVSTLTIQRTQQEDSAVYLCASSLETSGAPREQYFGPGTRLTVT.

This sequence joins TRBV2 and TRBJ1-1, with D possibly TRBD1 on 6 matching bases. The CDR3 is made up of 14 amino acids. Germline V CDR1 and CDR2: SNHLY, FYNNEI. V lost 5 bases and J lost 2, with 12 bases in between. The CDR3 sequence: CASSLQGFNTEAFF. The CDR3 bases are TGTGCCAGCAGTTTACAGGGTTTTAACACTGAAGCTTTCTTT.

The gene calls are TRBV4-1 and TRBJ1-4; possibly TRBD1 for D (6 bases). This CDR3 comprises 16 residues. V lost 4 bases, J lost 0 bases, and 12 bases lay in between. Looked up from germline, CDR1 is MGHRA and CDR2 is YSYEKL. CDR3 bases: TGCGCCAGCAGCCGCGGAGAGGGGGCAACTAATGAAAAACTGTTTTTT. Its translation: CASSRGEGATNEKLFF.

This rearrangement joins TRBV3-1 (or the pseudogene TRBV3-2) to TRBJ1-6; D is undetermined. Trimming took off 3 bases at V and 10 bases at J, with 10 bases between the two ends. Germline V gives CDR1 LGHDT, CDR2 YNNKEL (reference sequence). CDR3 length: 13 amino acids. The CDR3 sequence is CASSHVAESPLHF. The CDR3, as DNA: TGTGCCAGCAGCCATGTTGCGGAGTCACCCCTCCACTTT.